This is a list of T cell receptor beta chains from one sample in a study of cytomegalovirus exposure and HLA in healthy donors. Assay: immunoSEQ multiplex PCR; the TCRdb copy retains only in-frame clones and omits some. The sample has about 220,000 clones; 76% are singletons. The sequencing input was PBMCs. These receptors all stem from a man aged 18-30 years in good health and CMV-seronegative. Each CDR3 is given with its conserved first and last residue. The D gene is left open where the match is weak. Clone size, where shown, is once, few, many, or a class for clones that have expanded.

CDR3 DNA: TGTGCCAGCAGTGCTGCAGCGGTGGTTTCCAATGAGCAGTTCTTC; CDR3 protein: CASSAAAVVSNEQFF; J gene: TRBJ2-1; V gene: TRBV2; clone size: once; D gene: -
CDR3 DNA: TGTGCCAGCCGCCCCTCCGGGACAGGGGACTACGAGCAGTACTTC; CDR3 protein: CASRPSGTGDYEQYF; J gene: TRBJ2-7; V gene: TRBV6-5; clone size: -; D gene: TRBD1
CDR3 DNA: TGCGCCAGCAGGACAGGGTATAACGAGCAGTACTTC; CDR3 protein: CASRTGYNEQYF; J gene: TRBJ2-7; V gene: TRBV5-1; clone size: -; D gene: TRBD1
CDR3 DNA: TGCGCCAGCAGCCCCGGACTAGCGGGAGGGCCGCGGGCCAAAAACATTCAGTACTTC; CDR3 protein: CASSPGLAGGPRAKNIQYF; J gene: TRBJ2-4; V gene: TRBV4-1; clone size: -; D gene: TRBD2
CDR3 DNA: TGCGCCAGCAGCCTCGCTAGCGGGACCTACAATGAGCAGTTCTTC; CDR3 protein: CASSLASGTYNEQFF; J gene: TRBJ2-1; V gene: TRBV4-1; clone size: -; D gene: TRBD2
CDR3 DNA: TGTGCCAGCAGCCATGAGCGGGGGGGCTACGAGCAGTACTTC; CDR3 protein: CASSHERGGYEQYF; J gene: TRBJ2-7; V gene: TRBV4-2; clone size: -; D gene: TRBD2
CDR3 DNA: TGCGCCAGCAGCCAAGATTCAGGTCAGCCCCAGCATTTT; CDR3 protein: CASSQDSGQPQHF; J gene: TRBJ1-5; V gene: TRBV4-1; clone size: few; D gene: -
CDR3 DNA: TGTGCCAGCAGTGATAATCCTGCAGGGCCCTACGAGCAGTACTTC; CDR3 protein: CASSDNPAGPYEQYF; J gene: TRBJ2-7; V gene: TRBV2; clone size: -; D gene: -
CDR3 DNA: TGTGCCAGCTTAGCGGGAACCGGGGAGCTGTTTTTT; CDR3 protein: CASLAGTGELFF; J gene: TRBJ2-2; V gene: TRBV6-1; clone size: few; D gene: TRBD2
CDR3 DNA: TGTGCCAGCTCTTTACTAGGGTCTTGGGGCTACACCTTC; CDR3 protein: CASSLLGSWGYTF; J gene: TRBJ1-2; V gene: TRBV18; clone size: -; D gene: -
CDR3 DNA: TGTGCCAGCAGTGCTAACTCCGGGACAGGGATCTATGGCTACACCTTC; CDR3 protein: CASSANSGTGIYGYTF; J gene: TRBJ1-2; V gene: TRBV25-1; clone size: once; D gene: TRBD1
CDR3 DNA: TGTGCCAGCTTGGGGGGGGAGAGTGGGACTGAAGCTTTCTTT; CDR3 protein: CASLGGESGTEAFF; J gene: TRBJ1-1; V gene: TRBV7-9; clone size: -; D gene: -
CDR3 DNA: TGTGCCAGCAGCCTCCTAGCGGACGTAAACTACAATGAGCAGTTCTTC; CDR3 protein: CASSLLADVNYNEQFF; J gene: TRBJ2-1; V gene: TRBV11-2; clone size: once; D gene: TRBD2
CDR3 DNA: TGTGCCAGTAGTATTTCAGGGGGCCTGAATCAGCCCCAGCATTTT; CDR3 protein: CASSISGGLNQPQHF; J gene: TRBJ1-5; V gene: TRBV19; clone size: once; D gene: TRBD1
CDR3 DNA: TGTGCCAGCAGCAAAGCCCAAAGCCCCCTTGGGCTCCTGCTCTCTAGCAATCAGCCCCAGCATTTT; CDR3 protein: CASSKAQSPLGLLLSSNQPQHF; J gene: TRBJ1-5; V gene: TRBV21-1; clone size: -; D gene: -